This T cell receptor (beta chain) was retrieved from a study of OX40 agonist ivuxolimab in advanced cancers. Across the whole study: Dose-escalation cases comprised hepatocellular carcinoma, melanoma, renal cell or head and neck cancer. Anti-PD-1, anti-PD-L1 or anti-CTLA-4 therapy given earlier was allowed, and approximately 40% had some.

The assay was immunoSEQ multiplex PCR, and TCRdb's table has in-frame clones only and misses some. Of fewer than 25,000 clones detected, about 85% appear once; the ten largest clones hold 16%. For this clone: The target antigen is unknown. The sample contains more than one DNA sequence encoding this CDR3.

Whole-study findings and limits: Certain nonresponders additionally had low normalized T-cell clonal expansion.

At baseline, cycle 4 day 1, and cycle 7 day 1, blood was sampled. The CDR3 covers 16 residues. CDR1 is GTSNPN and CDR2 is SVGIG in the germline V gene (reference sequence). V was cut by 3 bases and J by 0 bases, with 15 bases left in between. The sequence was obtained from an adult with an advanced solid tumor such as melanoma, head and neck, liver or kidney cancer. This rearrangement joins TRBV30 to TRBJ1-3; unclear D gene. Material: CD4+ or CD8+ T cells sorted from blood, obtained in a trial of the OX40 agonist ivuxolimab. The CDR3 DNA reads TGTGCCTGGAGCGTACCCGGCCTCGGCTCTGGAAACACCATATATTTT. It specifies CAWSVPGLGSGNTIYF. Drawing the rest from reference TRBV30 and TRBJ1-3, the complete variable domain is SQTIHQWPATLVQPVGSPLSLECTVEGTSNPNLYWYRQAAGRGLQLLFYSVGIGQISSEVPQNLSASRPQDRQFILSSKKLLLSDSGFYLCAWSVPGLGSGNTIYFGEGSWLTVV.